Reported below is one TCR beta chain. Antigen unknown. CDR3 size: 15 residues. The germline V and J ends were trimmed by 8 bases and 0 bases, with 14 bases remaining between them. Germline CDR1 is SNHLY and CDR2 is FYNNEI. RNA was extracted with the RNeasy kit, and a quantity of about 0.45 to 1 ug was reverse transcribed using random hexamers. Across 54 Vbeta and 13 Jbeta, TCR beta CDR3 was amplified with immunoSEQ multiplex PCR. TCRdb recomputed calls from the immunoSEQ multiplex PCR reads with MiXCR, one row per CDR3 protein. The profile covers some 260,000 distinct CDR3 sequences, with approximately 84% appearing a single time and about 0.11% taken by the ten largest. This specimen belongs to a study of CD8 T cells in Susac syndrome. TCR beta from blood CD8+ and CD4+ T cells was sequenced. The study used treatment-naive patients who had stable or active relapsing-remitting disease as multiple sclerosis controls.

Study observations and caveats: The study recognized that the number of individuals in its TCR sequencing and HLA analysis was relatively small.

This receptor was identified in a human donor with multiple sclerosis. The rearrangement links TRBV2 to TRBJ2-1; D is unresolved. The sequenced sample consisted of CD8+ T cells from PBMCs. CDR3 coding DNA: TGTGCCAGCCGTCCAGCGCTGAGCTCCTACAATGAGCAGTTCTTC. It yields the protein CASRPALSSYNEQFF.